Listed below are T cell receptor beta chains from one sample, sequenced in a study of T cell changes during pregnancy in multiple sclerosis. The protocol was immunoSEQ multiplex PCR, while the TCRdb copy is restricted to in-frame clones and leaves out a portion. The sample holds a few thousand clones, just over 85% seen once. Sequenced material: CD8+ T cells from peripheral blood mononuclear cells, taken in the first trimester of pregnancy. These receptors all stem from a female donor in good health, enrolled as a control in a pregnancy study. Each CDR3 is given with its conserved first and last residue. Fields, in order: V gene, J gene, D gene, clone size, CDR3 protein, CDR3 DNA. A D gene is named only where the DNA matches it firmly. Clone size is not always given. Where it is, it says once, few, many or a class for expanded clones.

v_call: TRBV15; j_call: TRBJ2-3; d_call: NA; clone_size: few; cdr3_aa: CATSRGGASTDTQYF; cdr3_nt: TGTGCCACCAGCAGAGGCGGGGCTAGCACAGATACGCAGTATTTT
v_call: TRBV4-2; j_call: TRBJ1-2; d_call: NA; clone_size: NA; cdr3_aa: CASSQDRTPGYTF; cdr3_nt: TGTGCCAGCAGCCAAGACCGTACTCCTGGCTACACCTTC
v_call: TRBV13; j_call: TRBJ2-3; d_call: TRBD2; clone_size: NA; cdr3_aa: CASSLGSGGHGDTQYF; cdr3_nt: TGTGCCAGCAGCTTAGGATCGGGGGGGCATGGAGATACGCAGTATTTT
v_call: TRBV18; j_call: TRBJ2-2; d_call: TRBD1; clone_size: NA; cdr3_aa: CASSPLTGGETGELFF; cdr3_nt: TGTGCCAGCTCACCCTTGACAGGGGGCGAGACCGGGGAGCTGTTTTTT
v_call: TRBV27; j_call: TRBJ1-5; d_call: NA; clone_size: once; cdr3_aa: CASSPTAGENQPQHF; cdr3_nt: TGTGCCAGCAGCCCCACGGCCGGAGAAAATCAGCCCCAGCATTTT
v_call: TRBV27; j_call: TRBJ1-2; d_call: NA; clone_size: NA; cdr3_aa: CASSFGAGVYGYTF; cdr3_nt: TGTGCCAGCAGTTTCGGGGCAGGGGTCTATGGCTACACCTTC
v_call: TRBV7-6; j_call: TRBJ2-1; d_call: NA; clone_size: few; cdr3_aa: CASSPLARDEQFF; cdr3_nt: TGTGCCAGCAGCCCGCTAGCGCGGGATGAGCAGTTCTTC
v_call: TRBV5-1; j_call: TRBJ1-4; d_call: NA; clone_size: NA; cdr3_aa: CASSSQGATNEKLFF; cdr3_nt: TGCGCCAGCAGCTCACAGGGTGCAACTAATGAAAAACTGTTTTTT
v_call: TRBV30; j_call: TRBJ2-5; d_call: TRBD2; clone_size: NA; cdr3_aa: CAWTGVLAGGWETQYF; cdr3_nt: TGTGCCTGGACCGGCGTGCTAGCGGGAGGTTGGGAGACCCAGTACTTC
v_call: TRBV7-6; j_call: TRBJ2-2; d_call: TRBD2; clone_size: NA; cdr3_aa: CASSLRSSGRNMNTGELFF; cdr3_nt: TGTGCCAGCAGCTTAAGGTCTAGCGGGCGAAATATGAACACCGGGGAGCTGTTTTTT
v_call: TRBV5-1; j_call: TRBJ2-1; d_call: TRBD2; clone_size: NA; cdr3_aa: CASSLALAGPGEQFF; cdr3_nt: TGCGCCAGCAGCTTGGCACTAGCGGGACCCGGTGAGCAGTTCTTC
v_call: TRBV6-5; j_call: TRBJ1-1; d_call: NA; clone_size: NA; cdr3_aa: CASGNRASEAFF; cdr3_nt: TGTGCCAGCGGAAACAGGGCGTCTGAAGCTTTCTTT
v_call: TRBV10-3; j_call: TRBJ2-2; d_call: TRBD1; clone_size: NA; cdr3_aa: CAISEVPGQGAGELFF; cdr3_nt: TGTGCCATCAGTGAGGTACCGGGACAGGGGGCCGGGGAGCTGTTTTTT
v_call: TRBV7-9; j_call: TRBJ2-7; d_call: TRBD2; clone_size: NA; cdr3_aa: CASSPSSGRTHYEQYF; cdr3_nt: TGTGCCAGCAGCCCATCTAGCGGGAGAACCCACTACGAGCAGTACTTC
v_call: TRBV11-1; j_call: TRBJ2-1; d_call: NA; clone_size: NA; cdr3_aa: CASRAQGLSSYNEQFF; cdr3_nt: TGTGCCAGCAGGGCGCAGGGTCTCAGCTCCTACAATGAGCAGTTCTTC
v_call: TRBV11-2; j_call: TRBJ2-5; d_call: TRBD2; clone_size: few; cdr3_aa: CASQRGGEETQYF; cdr3_nt: TGTGCCAGCCAGCGGGGGGGGGAAGAGACCCAGTACTTC
v_call: TRBV5-6; j_call: TRBJ2-5; d_call: TRBD1; clone_size: NA; cdr3_aa: CASSLYHRGETQYF; cdr3_nt: TGTGCCAGCAGCTTGTATCACAGGGGAGAGACCCAGTACTTC
v_call: TRBV19; j_call: TRBJ1-1; d_call: NA; clone_size: NA; cdr3_aa: CASSGALNTEAFF; cdr3_nt: TGTGCCAGTAGTGGGGCCTTGAACACTGAAGCTTTCTTT
v_call: TRBV5-4; j_call: TRBJ2-7; d_call: NA; clone_size: NA; cdr3_aa: CASSWHPTYEQYF; cdr3_nt: TGTGCCAGCAGCTGGCACCCCACCTACGAGCAGTACTTC
v_call: TRBV29-1; j_call: TRBJ2-2; d_call: NA; clone_size: NA; cdr3_aa: CSVLTQQTGELFF; cdr3_nt: TGCAGCGTCTTGACACAGCAGACCGGGGAGCTGTTTTTT
v_call: TRBV4-3; j_call: TRBJ2-1; d_call: TRBD1; clone_size: NA; cdr3_aa: CASSPRAGQGLLEQFF; cdr3_nt: TGCGCCAGCAGCCCGAGGGCGGGACAGGGCCTCCTGGAGCAGTTCTTC
v_call: TRBV19; j_call: TRBJ2-7; d_call: TRBD2; clone_size: once; cdr3_aa: CASSYRSGGSPYEQYF; cdr3_nt: TGTGCCAGTAGTTATCGCAGCGGGGGGTCCCCCTACGAGCAGTACTTC